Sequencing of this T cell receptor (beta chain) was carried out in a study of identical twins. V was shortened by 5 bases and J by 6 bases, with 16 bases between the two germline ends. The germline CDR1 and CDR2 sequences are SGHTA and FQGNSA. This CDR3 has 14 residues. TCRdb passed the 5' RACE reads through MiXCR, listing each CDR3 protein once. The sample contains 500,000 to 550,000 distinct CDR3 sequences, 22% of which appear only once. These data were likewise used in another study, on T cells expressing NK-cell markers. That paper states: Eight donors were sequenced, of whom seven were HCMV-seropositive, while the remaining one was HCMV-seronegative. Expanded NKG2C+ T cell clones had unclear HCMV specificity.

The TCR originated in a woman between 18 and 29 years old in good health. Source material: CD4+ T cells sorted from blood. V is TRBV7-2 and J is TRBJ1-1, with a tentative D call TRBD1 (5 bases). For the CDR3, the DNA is TGTGCCAGCAGCCCAAGCAGGGTATCGGCTGAAGCTTTCTTT. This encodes CASSPSRVSAEAFF.